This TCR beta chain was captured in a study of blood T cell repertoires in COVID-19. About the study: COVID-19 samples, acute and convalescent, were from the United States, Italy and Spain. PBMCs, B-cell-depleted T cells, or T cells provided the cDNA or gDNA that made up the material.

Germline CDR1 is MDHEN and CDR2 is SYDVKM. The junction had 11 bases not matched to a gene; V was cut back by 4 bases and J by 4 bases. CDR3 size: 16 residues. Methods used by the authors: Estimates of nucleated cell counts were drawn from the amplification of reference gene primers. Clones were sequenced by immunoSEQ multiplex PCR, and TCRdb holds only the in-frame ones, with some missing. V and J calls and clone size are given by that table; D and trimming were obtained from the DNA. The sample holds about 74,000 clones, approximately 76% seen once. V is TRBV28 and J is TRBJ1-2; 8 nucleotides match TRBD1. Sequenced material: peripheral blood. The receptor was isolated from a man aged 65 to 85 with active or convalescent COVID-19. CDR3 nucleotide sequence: TGTGCCAGCAGTTCTCTAGGACAGGGTGATGGCTATGGCTACACCTTC. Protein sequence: CASSSLGQGDGYGYTF.